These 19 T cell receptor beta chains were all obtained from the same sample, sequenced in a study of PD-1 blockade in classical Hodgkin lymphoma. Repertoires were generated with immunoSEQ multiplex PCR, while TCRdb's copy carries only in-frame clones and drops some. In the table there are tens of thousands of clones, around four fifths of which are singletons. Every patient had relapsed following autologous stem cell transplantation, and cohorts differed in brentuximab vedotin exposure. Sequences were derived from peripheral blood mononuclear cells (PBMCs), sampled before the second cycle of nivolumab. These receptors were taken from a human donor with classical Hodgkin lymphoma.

The CDR3 bases are TGTGCCAGCAGTTCTAGCGGGGGGGACTACAATGAGCAGTTCTTC. It translates to CASSSSGGDYNEQFF. The chain links TRBV13 to TRBJ2-1, with 12 bases aligning to TRBD2. Germline values: CDR1 PRHDT, CDR2 FYEKMQ (reference sequence). CDR3 length: 15 residues. J lost 3 bases, V lost 6 bases, and 3 bases had no gene match.

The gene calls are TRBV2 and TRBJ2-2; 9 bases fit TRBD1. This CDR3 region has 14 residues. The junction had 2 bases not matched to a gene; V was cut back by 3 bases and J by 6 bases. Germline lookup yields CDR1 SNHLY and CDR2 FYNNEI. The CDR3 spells CASSDRTGAGELFF. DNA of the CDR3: TGTGCCAGCAGTGATAGGACAGGGGCCGGGGAGCTGTTTTTT.

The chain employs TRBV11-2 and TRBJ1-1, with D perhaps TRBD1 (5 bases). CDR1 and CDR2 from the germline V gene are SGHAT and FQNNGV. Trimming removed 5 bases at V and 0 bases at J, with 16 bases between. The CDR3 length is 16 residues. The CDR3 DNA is TGTGCCAGCAGCCCCCCACGGACGGACATGAACACTGAAGCTTTCTTT. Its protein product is CASSPPRTDMNTEAFF.

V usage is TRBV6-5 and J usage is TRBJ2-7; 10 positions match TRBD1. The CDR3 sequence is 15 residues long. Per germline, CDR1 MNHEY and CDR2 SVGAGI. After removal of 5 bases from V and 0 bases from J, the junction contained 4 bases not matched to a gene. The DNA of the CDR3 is TGTGCCAGCAGTCAAGACAGGGGGCTCTCCTACGAGCAGTACTTC. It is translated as CASSQDRGLSYEQYF.

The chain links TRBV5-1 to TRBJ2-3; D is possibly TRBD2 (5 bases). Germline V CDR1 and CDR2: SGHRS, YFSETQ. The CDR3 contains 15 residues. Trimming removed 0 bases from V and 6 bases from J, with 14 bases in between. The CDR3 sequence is CASSLAGGPSDTQYF. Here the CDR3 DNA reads TGCGCCAGCAGCTTGGCTGGAGGACCGTCGGATACGCAGTATTTT.

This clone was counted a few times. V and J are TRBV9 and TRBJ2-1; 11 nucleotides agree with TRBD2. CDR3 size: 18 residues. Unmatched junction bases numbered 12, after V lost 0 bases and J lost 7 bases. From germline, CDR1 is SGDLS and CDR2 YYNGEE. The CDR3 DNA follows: TGTGCCAGCAGCGTAGAAGCGTCTAGCGGGAGGTGGGAGAATGAGCAGTTCTTC. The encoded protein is CASSVEASSGRWENEQFF.

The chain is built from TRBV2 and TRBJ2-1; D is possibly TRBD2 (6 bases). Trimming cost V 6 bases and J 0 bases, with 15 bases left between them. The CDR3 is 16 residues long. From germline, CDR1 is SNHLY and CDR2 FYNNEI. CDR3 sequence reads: CASRTGTSSSYNEQFF. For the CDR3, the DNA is TGTGCCAGCAGGACCGGGACTTCTAGCTCCTACAATGAGCAGTTCTTC.

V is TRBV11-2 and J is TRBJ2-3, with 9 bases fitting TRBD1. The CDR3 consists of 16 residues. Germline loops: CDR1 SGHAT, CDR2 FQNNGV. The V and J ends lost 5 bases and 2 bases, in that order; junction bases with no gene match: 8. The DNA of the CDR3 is TGTGCCAGCAGCGCCTACAGGGGGCGAGACACAGATACGCAGTATTTT. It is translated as CASSAYRGRDTDTQYF.

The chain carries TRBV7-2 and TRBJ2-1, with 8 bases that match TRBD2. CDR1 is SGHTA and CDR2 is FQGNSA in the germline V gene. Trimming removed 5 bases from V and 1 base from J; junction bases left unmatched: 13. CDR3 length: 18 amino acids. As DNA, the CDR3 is TGTGCCAGCAGCCGTAGGATTAGCGGGGAGGGTTCCTACAATGAGCAGTTCTTC. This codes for CASSRRISGEGSYNEQFF.

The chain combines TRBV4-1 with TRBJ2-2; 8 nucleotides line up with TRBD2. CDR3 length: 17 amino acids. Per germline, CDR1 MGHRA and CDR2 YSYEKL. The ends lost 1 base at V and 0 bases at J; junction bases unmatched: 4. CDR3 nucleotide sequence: TGCGCCAGCAGCCAAGGGCGGGGGGACCCGAACACCGGGGAGCTGTTTTTT. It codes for CASSQGRGDPNTGELFF.

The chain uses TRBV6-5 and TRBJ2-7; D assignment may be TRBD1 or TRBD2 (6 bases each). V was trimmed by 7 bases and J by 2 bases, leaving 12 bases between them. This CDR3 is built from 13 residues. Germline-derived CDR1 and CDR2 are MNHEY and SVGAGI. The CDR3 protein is CASTGAPTYEQYF. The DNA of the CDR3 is TGTGCCAGCACGGGGGCCCCAACCTACGAGCAGTACTTC.

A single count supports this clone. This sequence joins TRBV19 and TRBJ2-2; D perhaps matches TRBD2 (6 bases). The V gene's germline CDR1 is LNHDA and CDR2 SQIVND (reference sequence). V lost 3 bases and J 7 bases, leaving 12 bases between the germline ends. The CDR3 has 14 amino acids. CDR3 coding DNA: TGTGCCAGTAGTATCTCGACGGGGGTCGGGGAGCTGTTTTTT. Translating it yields CASSISTGVGELFF.

The CDR3 coding sequence is TGTGCCAGCAGCTCAGGGGGGCGATACAATGAGCAGTTCTTC. It translates to CASSSGGRYNEQFF. This chain links TRBV28 with TRBJ2-1, with TRBD1 as a possible D gene (7 bases). V gave up 6 bases and J gave up 4 bases, with 13 bases separating them. This CDR3 has 14 amino acids. Per germline, CDR1 MDHEN and CDR2 SYDVKM.

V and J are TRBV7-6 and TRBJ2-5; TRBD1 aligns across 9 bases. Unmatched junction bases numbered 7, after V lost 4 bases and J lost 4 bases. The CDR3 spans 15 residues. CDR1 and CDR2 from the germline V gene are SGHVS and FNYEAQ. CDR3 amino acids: CASSSTQGAGETQYF. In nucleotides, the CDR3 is TGTGCCAGCAGCTCTACACAGGGGGCGGGAGAGACCCAGTACTTC. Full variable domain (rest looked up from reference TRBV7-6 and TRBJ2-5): GAGVSQSPRYKVTKRGQDVALRCDPISGHVSLYWYRQALGQGPEFLTYFNYEAQQDKSGLPNDRFSAERPEGSISTLTIQRTEQRDSAMYRCASSSTQGAGETQYFGPGTRLLVL.

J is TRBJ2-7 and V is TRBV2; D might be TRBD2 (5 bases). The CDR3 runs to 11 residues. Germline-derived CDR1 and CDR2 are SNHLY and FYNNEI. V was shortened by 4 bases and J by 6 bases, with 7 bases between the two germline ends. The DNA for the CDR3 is TGTGCCAGCAGTGTCGGAGGCGAGCAGTACTTC. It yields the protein CASSVGGEQYF.

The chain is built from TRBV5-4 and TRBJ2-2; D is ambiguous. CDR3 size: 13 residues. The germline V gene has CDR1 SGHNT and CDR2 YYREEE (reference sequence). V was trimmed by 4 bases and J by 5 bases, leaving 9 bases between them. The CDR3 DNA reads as TGTGCCAGCAGCCAAGATCTAACCGGGGAGCTGTTTTTT. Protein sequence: CASSQDLTGELFF.

The CDR3: CASRIFSPNYEQYF. CDR3 nucleotides: TGTGCCAGCCGGATCTTTTCGCCGAACTACGAGCAGTACTTC. This chain uses TRBV6-6 with TRBJ2-7; no clear D. Germline loops: CDR1 MNHNY, CDR2 SVGAGI (reference sequence). The CDR3 length is 14 residues. Trimming pared 8 bases from V and 3 bases from J, leaving 17 bases between.

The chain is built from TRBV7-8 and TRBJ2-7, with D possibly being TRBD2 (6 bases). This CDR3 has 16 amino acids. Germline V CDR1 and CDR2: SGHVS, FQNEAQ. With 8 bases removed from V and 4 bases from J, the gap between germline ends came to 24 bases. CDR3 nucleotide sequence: TGTGCCAGCTGGTTCGCTGCGGCTAGCGAGAGTTACGAGCAGTACTTC. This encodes CASWFAAASESYEQYF.

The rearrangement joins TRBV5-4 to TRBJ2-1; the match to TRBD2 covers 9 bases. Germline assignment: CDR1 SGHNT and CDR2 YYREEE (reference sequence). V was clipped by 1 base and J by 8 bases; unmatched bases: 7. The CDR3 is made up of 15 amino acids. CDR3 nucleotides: TGTGCCAGCAGCTTGCAGCGGGGGGCTTGGGATGAGCAGTTCTTC. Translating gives CASSLQRGAWDEQFF.